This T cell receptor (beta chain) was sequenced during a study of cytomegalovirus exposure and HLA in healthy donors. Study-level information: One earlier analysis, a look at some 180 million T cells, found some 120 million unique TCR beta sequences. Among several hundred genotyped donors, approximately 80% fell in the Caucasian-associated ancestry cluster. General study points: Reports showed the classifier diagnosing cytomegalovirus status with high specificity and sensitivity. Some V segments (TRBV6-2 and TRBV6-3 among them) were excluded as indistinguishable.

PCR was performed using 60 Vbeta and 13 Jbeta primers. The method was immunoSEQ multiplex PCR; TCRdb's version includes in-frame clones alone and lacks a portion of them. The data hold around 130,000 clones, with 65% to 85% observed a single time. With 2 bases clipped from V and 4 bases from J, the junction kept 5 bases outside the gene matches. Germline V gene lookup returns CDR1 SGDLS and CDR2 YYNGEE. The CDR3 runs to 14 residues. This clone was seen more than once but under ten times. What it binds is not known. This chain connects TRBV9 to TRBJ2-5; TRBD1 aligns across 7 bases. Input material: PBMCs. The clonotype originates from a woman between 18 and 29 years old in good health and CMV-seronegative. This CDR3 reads CASSVHRGPETQYF. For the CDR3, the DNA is TGTGCCAGCAGCGTTCACAGGGGCCCAGAGACCCAGTACTTC.